This TCR beta chain was sequenced for a study of blood T cell repertoires in COVID-19. Study information: Both acute and convalescent COVID-19 samples were obtained from the United States, Italy and Spain. The analysed material was cDNA or gDNA that came from T cells, B-cell-depleted T cells, or PBMCs.

Authors' data handling: The assay estimated nucleated cells by amplifying reference gene primers. The assay was immunoSEQ multiplex PCR, and TCRdb's table has in-frame clones only and misses some. V, J and clone size reflect that table, while D and trimming were determined from the DNA. The sample consists of about 480,000 clones, 70% to 90% of them appearing once. The CDR3 covers 15 residues. Germline V gene lookup returns CDR1 SGHDN and CDR2 FVKESK. The V end was cut by 0 bases, the J end by 3 bases, with 11 bases between. Followed over time, Seattle patients had been enrolled while infection was active.

V usage is TRBV14 and J usage is TRBJ1-1; no definite D call. Source material: peripheral blood. The receptor's source is a woman aged 45-65 years with COVID-19, enrolled during active disease. The CDR3 DNA sequence: TGTGCCAGCAGCCAAGATCTGGCGGCGTACACTGAAGCTTTCTTT. This encodes CASSQDLAAYTEAFF.